These 4 T cell receptor beta chains originate from one sample sequenced in a study of cytomegalovirus exposure and HLA in healthy donors. Method: immunoSEQ multiplex PCR; TCRdb's copy keeps in-frame clones and lacks some. Counted here are around 90,000 clones, approximately 81% occurring once; the ten biggest clones make up 9.5% to 13%. Sequenced: PBMCs. These TCRs come from a woman aged 18-35 years in good health and CMV-seropositive.

This clone was seen more than once but under ten times. The V gene is TRBV11-2, the J gene TRBJ2-1, with TRBD2 matching 12 bases. The CDR3 contains 15 residues. J was trimmed by 9 bases and V by 5 bases; bases with no gene match: 8. CDR1 and CDR2 from the germline V gene are SGHAT and FQNNGV. DNA of the CDR3: TGTGCCAGCAGCCCGCTAGCGGGGGGGCGGGGTGAGCAGTTCTTC. It codes for CASSPLAGGRGEQFF.

This rearrangement joins TRBV27 to TRBJ2-2; D may be TRBD1 (5 bases). Per the germline V gene, CDR1 is MNHEY and CDR2 is SMNVEV (reference sequence). Between the trimmed V and J ends, which lost 4 bases and 2 bases, there was a span of 17 bases. The CDR3 is made up of 17 amino acids. The CDR3, as DNA: TGTGCCAGCAGTTCTAACAGGCTATCAATTAACACCGGGGAGCTGTTTTTT. Translating it yields CASSSNRLSINTGELFF.

The chain uses TRBV11-2 and TRBJ2-5; TRBD2 might be the D (5 bases). The CDR3 is 17 amino acids. The V gene lost 3 bases and the J gene lost 4 bases, with 21 bases spanning the gap. In germline, CDR1 is SGHAT, CDR2 FQNNGV. DNA of the CDR3: TGTGCCAGCAGCTTCCCCACCGGGTCCGTGGGGAGAGAGACCCAGTACTTC. Translated: CASSFPTGSVGRETQYF.

The chain uses TRBV5-1 and TRBJ1-2, with D possibly matching TRBD1 (6 bases). This CDR3 region has 13 residues. CDR1 and CDR2 (germline): SGHRS, YFSETQ. V lost 1 base, J lost 8 bases, and 12 bases lay in between. CDR3 protein: CASSLQGNEGYTF. DNA for the CDR3: TGCGCCAGCAGCTTGCAGGGGAATGAGGGCTACACCTTC. The full variable domain, rest sourced from reference TRBV5-1 and TRBJ1-2, is KAGVTQTPRYLIKTRGQQVTLSCSPISGHRSVSWYQQTPGQGLQFLFEYFSETQRNKGNFPGRFSGRQFSNSRSEMNVSTLELGDSALYLCASSLQGNEGYTFGSGTRLTVV.